This T cell receptor beta chain was retrieved from a study of blood T cell repertoires in COVID-19. The overall study: Collection of acute and convalescent COVID-19 samples took place in the United States, Italy and Spain. From T cells, B-cell-depleted T cells, or PBMCs came the material, which was cDNA or gDNA.

With 4 bases removed from V and 3 bases from J, the gap between germline ends came to 13 bases. Per germline, CDR1 SGHTA and CDR2 FQGNSA. The CDR3 extends over 15 amino acids. Under the authors' procedure: Reference gene primers were amplified, and this amplification served to estimate nucleated cell counts. The data were produced by immunoSEQ multiplex PCR, yet TCRdb's version contains in-frame clones alone and is incomplete. V and J calls and clone size are those listed in that table; D and trimming were worked out from the DNA. The data hold 110,000 or so clones, with approximately 91% observed a single time.

The chain employs TRBV7-2 and TRBJ2-1; perhaps TRBD2 as D (5 bases). Input material: peripheral blood. The clonotype comes from a woman in her 70s who had recovered from COVID-19. The CDR3 nucleotides are TGTGCCAGCAGCTCTAGCTCCCAGTACTACAATGAGCAGTTCTTC. Translated, it gives CASSSSSQYYNEQFF.